This TCR beta chain stems from a study of T cells in localized non-small cell lung cancer. Only in-frame clones appear in the TCRdb table, and some are missing; sequencing was by immunoSEQ multiplex PCR. This sample yields tens of thousands of clones, of which about 86% are seen a single time; about 4.4% belongs to the top ten. This clonotype originated in a man aged 35 to 70 with stage II lung adenocarcinoma. The source was PBMCs, collected before any cancer treatment.

CDR3 nucleotides: TGTGCCAGCAGCTTGGGACGGCACAATGAGCAGTTCTTC. Protein product: CASSLGRHNEQFF. This chain joins TRBV7-2 and TRBJ2-1; D tentatively reads TRBD1 or TRBD2 (5 bases each). From germline, CDR1 is SGHTA and CDR2 FQGNSA. Trimming took 3 bases from V and 5 from J, leaving 8 bases between them. The CDR3 length is 13 residues.